The clone carrying this T cell receptor beta chain occurred many times. The data stem from a study of neurological immune-mediated disorders. As for the cDNA, it was generated by 5'RACE with 10-nucleotide random UMIs. TCRdb called the 5' RACE reads again in MiXCR, with one record for every CDR3 protein. The sample includes 81,000 or so distinct CDR3 sequences, 4.5% to 6.5% of them seen just once. V dropped 5 bases and J dropped 6 bases, with 14 bases sitting between them. This CDR3 spans 13 amino acids. Germline V lookup: CDR1 SGHTA, CDR2 FQGNSA. The chain recombines TRBV7-2 with TRBJ2-7; weak D call: TRBD2 (7 bases). The sequencing input was PBMCs. The receptor comes from a woman aged 25 to 45 with multiple sclerosis. The CDR3 region is CASSPVGGGEQYV. In nucleotides, the CDR3 is TGTGCCAGCAGCCCCGTGGGAGGGGGCGAGCAGTACGTC.